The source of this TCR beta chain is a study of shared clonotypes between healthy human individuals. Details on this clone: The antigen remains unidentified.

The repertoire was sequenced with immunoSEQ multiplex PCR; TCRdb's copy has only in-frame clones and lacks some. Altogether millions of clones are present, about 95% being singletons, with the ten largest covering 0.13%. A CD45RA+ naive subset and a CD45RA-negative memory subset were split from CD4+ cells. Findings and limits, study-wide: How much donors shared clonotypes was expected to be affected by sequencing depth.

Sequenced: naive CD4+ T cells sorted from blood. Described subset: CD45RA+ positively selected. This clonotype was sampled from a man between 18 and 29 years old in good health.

This CDR3 reads CASSLARHFSDRTGEETQYF. In DNA, the CDR3 is TGTGCCAGCAGCTTAGCAAGACACTTTTCCGATAGGACAGGGGAAGAGACCCAGTACTTC. V usage is TRBV7-6 and J usage is TRBJ2-5, with TRBD1 matching over 9 bases. Trimming took 0 bases from V and 3 from J; bases not matched to a gene: 17. This CDR3 contains 20 residues. In germline, CDR1 is SGHVS, CDR2 FNYEAQ.